The T cell receptor (beta chain) under discussion was sequenced for a study of T cell changes during pregnancy in multiple sclerosis (dated by TCRdb to 2018 to 2020). Concerning the study at large: The study examined how the T cell repertoire changed over the course of pregnancy in women with multiple sclerosis.

With regard to this clone: Its antigen remains undetermined. No much larger clonotype is one base removed from it; base qualities were not supplied.

The CDR3 measures 15 amino acids from cysteine to phenylalanine. The entry retains the CDR3 DNA only, 45 bases that are in frame from base 1. The germline V gene specifies KGHSH as CDR1 and LQKENI as CDR2. V is shortened by 6 bases, J by 0 bases, and the region joining them spans 12 bases. Receptor amplification or capture employed the immunoSEQ multiplex PCR assay. What TCRdb holds here is the immuneACCESS table cut down to in-frame rearrangements. Part of the clones is not present; checked against another copy, under half of the missing clones reflect an unresolved V gene, and the others are unexplained. The sample table records around 58,000 clones; about 90% of these occur just once. The ten largest clones take up approximately 0.45% of the sample.

The sample was CD4+ T cells from peripheral blood mononuclear cells, taken after pregnancy. The chain is encoded by TRBV18 joined to TRBJ1-5, with the identity of the D gene unclear. The clonotype was recovered from a female donor in good health, enrolled as a control in a pregnancy study. The sequenced DNA: TGTGCCAGCTCGCCCCGGGGTGATAGCAATCAGCCCCAGCATTTT. Its translation reads: CASSPRGDSNQPQHF.